There are a few counts of the clone carrying this T cell receptor beta chain. Its specificity is not known. The record originates from a study of identical twins. Study results and limitations: Models, which agreed with sharing between unrelated individuals, nonetheless underestimated the out-of-frame TCR alpha sharing seen in monozygotic twins. Zero-insertion analyses might be partly confounded by invariant T cells like MAIT and iNKT. It was cross-sectional statistical analysis, not following the same donors, that the conclusions relied on.

The CDR3 runs to 12 residues. V shed 4 bases and J shed 1 base, with 7 bases lying between them. Germline V gene lookup returns CDR1 SQVTM and CDR2 ANQGSEA. One entry per CDR3 protein, called by TCRdb with MiXCR from the 5' RACE reads. The table lists 450,000 to 650,000 distinct CDR3 sequences, 13% to 15% of them singletons, with about 0.4% in the top ten. The same data also contributed to another study, on yellow fever vaccine responses in identical twins. That study reports: After vaccination, twins' T cell response reportedly seemed partly convergent, partly personalized.

This chain connects TRBV29-1 to TRBJ1-1; no clear D. Source material: CD4+ T cells sorted from blood. This TCR was recovered from a woman aged 18-29 years in good health. The CDR3 loop is CSVVIWNTEAFF. CDR3 DNA: TGCAGCGTTGTAATCTGGAACACTGAAGCTTTCTTT.